The 26 T cell receptor beta chains reported below all come from one sample, sequenced in a study of regulatory T cells in long-lasting Graves disease. Time point meaning: persistent/refractory GD, antithyroid drugs over 5 years with positive TRAb. Preparation of the TCR library used RNA extracted from PBMCs. Library construction for TCR beta used iRepertoire HTBI primers and Arm-PCR of CDR3 regions. One entry per CDR3 protein results from TCRdb running MiXCR on the multiplex PCR reads. The sample has almost 350,000 distinct CDR3 sequences; roughly a fifth are singletons. Sequenced here: peripheral blood mononuclear cells (PBMCs), sampled when the disease was refractory, from a patient treated with antithyroid drugs. The origin of the receptors is a female donor with Graves disease.

As to this clonotype: A much larger clone lies one base from this, so it may be a read error. The chain carries TRBV3-1 and TRBJ1-1; D is perhaps TRBD1 (5 bases). This CDR3 is built from 15 residues. Germline V lookup: CDR1 LGHDT, CDR2 YNNKEL (reference sequence). The CDR3 reads CASGQGNMMNTEAFF. DNA for the CDR3: TGTGCCAGCGGCCAGGGCAACATGATGAACACTGAAGCTTTCTTT.

This clonotype was counted ten times or more. V gene TRBV5-1 combines with J gene TRBJ1-2, with D perhaps matching TRBD1 (6 bases). V lost 4 bases and J lost 4, with 14 bases in between. Germline V gene lookup returns CDR1 SGHRS and CDR2 YFSETQ. The CDR3 consists of 14 residues. The CDR3 reads CASSPTGGIYGYTF. The CDR3, as DNA: TGCGCCAGCAGCCCGACGGGGGGCATCTATGGCTACACCTTC. The full variable domain, with the rest looked up from reference TRBV5-1 and TRBJ1-2, is KAGVTQTPRYLIKTRGQQVTLSCSPISGHRSVSWYQQTPGQGLQFLFEYFSETQRNKGNFPGRFSGRQFSNSRSEMNVSTLELGDSALYLCASSPTGGIYGYTFGSGTRLTVV.

The chain is built from TRBV7-2 and TRBJ1-6; the D is unclear. Trimming left V 5 bases short and J 9 bases short, with 14 bases between. Looked up from germline, CDR1 is SGHTA and CDR2 is FQGNSA. This CDR3 spans 14 amino acids. The CDR3 loop reads CASSIRTEASPLHF. CDR3 DNA: TGTGCCAGCAGCATAAGGACGGAGGCTTCACCCCTCCACTTT.

Many counts were recorded for this clonotype. The V call is TRBV7-9, the J call TRBJ2-7; no reliable D call. V lost 2 bases, J lost 2 bases, and 7 bases lay in between. This CDR3 has 13 amino acids. Germline lookup yields CDR1 SEHNR and CDR2 FQNEAQ (reference sequence). The CDR3 bases are TGTGCCAGCAGCTTAAACAGTCCCTACGAGCAGTACTTC. Its translation: CASSLNSPYEQYF.

Many counts were recorded for this clonotype. The chain recombines TRBV7-2 with TRBJ1-1; the D gene is possibly TRBD1 (5 bases). This CDR3 region has 15 residues. V was trimmed by 5 bases and J by 4 bases, leaving 17 bases between them. CDR1 and CDR2 (germline): SGHTA, FQGNSA. The CDR3 is CASSPQGMTGTEAFF. Written as DNA, the CDR3 is TGTGCCAGCAGCCCCCAGGGAATGACGGGCACTGAAGCTTTCTTT.

This clonotype was seen ten or more times. The gene calls are TRBV28 and TRBJ2-2; D may be TRBD1 or TRBD2 (6 bases each). Germline lookup yields CDR1 MDHEN and CDR2 SYDVKM. V dropped 3 bases and J dropped 7 bases, with 24 bases sitting between them. This CDR3 spans 18 amino acids. The CDR3 loop reads CASSFGGWVETEGGELFF. The CDR3 DNA reads TGTGCCAGCAGTTTCGGGGGCTGGGTCGAAACCGAGGGCGGGGAGCTGTTTTTT.

This clonotype was observed many times. The chain employs TRBV11-3 and TRBJ2-1, with a tentative D call TRBD2 (5 bases). V shed 0 bases and J shed 8 bases, with 11 bases lying between them. There are 14 residues in the CDR3. CDR1 SGHNT and CDR2 YENEEA come from the germline V gene. CDR3 sequence (DNA): TGTGCCAGCAGCTTAGATGGAACGGGGTATGAGCAGTTCTTC. This codes for CASSLDGTGYEQFF.

This clonotype was recorded many times. The gene calls are TRBV11-1 and TRBJ2-5, with D possibly being TRBD2 (5 bases). The CDR3 totals 13 residues. CDR1 SGHAT and CDR2 FQDESV come from the germline V gene (reference sequence). Trimming took off 7 bases at V and 5 bases at J, with 14 bases between the two ends. CDR3 DNA: TGTGCCAGCACCCTAGGACTGGCGGAGACCCAGTACTTC. Protein sequence: CASTLGLAETQYF. Filled out from reference TRBV11-1 and TRBJ2-5, the complete variable domain reads EAEVAQSPRYKITEKSQAVAFWCDPISGHATLYWYRQILGQGPELLVQFQDESVVDDSQLPKDRFSAERLKGVDSTLKIQPAELGDSAMYLCASTLGLAETQYFGPGTRLLVL.

The chain joins TRBV24-1 to TRBJ1-1; a weak D match, TRBD1 (5 bases). Trimming shortened V by 8 bases and J by 1 base, and 10 bases separated the two germline ends. Per the germline V gene, CDR1 is KGHDR and CDR2 is SFDVKD. The CDR3 contains 13 residues. DNA of the CDR3: TGTGCCACCACCCAGGGACCGAACACTGAAGCTTTCTTT. As protein: CATTQGPNTEAFF.

This clonotype was observed a few times. The J gene is TRBJ1-2, the V gene TRBV7-8; D call uncertain. CDR1 is SGHVS and CDR2 is FQNEAQ in the germline V gene. CDR3 size: 16 residues. V was cut by 0 bases and J by 1 base, with 12 bases left in between. The DNA for the CDR3 is TGTGCCAGCAGCTTAGCTGGAGGCAGGTTTAACTATGGCTACACCTTC. Its protein product is CASSLAGGRFNYGYTF.

The chain has TRBV5-5 and TRBJ2-2; D possibly corresponds to TRBD1 (6 bases). The germline V gene has CDR1 SGHKS and CDR2 YYEKEE (reference sequence). This CDR3 region has 15 residues. Trimming cost V 0 bases and J 5 bases, with 11 bases left between them. For the CDR3, the DNA is TGTGCCAGCAGCTTGGGGGCAGGGGTAACCGGGGAGCTGTTTTTT. This encodes CASSLGAGVTGELFF.

The V gene is TRBV7-8, the J gene TRBJ1-6, with unresolved D. Germline CDR1 reads SGHVS; CDR2 reads FQNEAQ. The CDR3 is 16 residues long. V was shortened by 2 bases and J by 7 bases, with 15 bases between the two germline ends. In DNA, the CDR3 is TGTGCCAGCAGCTTAAAGGGTTCCTTGGGGAATTCACCCCTCCACTTT. Protein: CASSLKGSLGNSPLHF.

The chain uses TRBV7-9 and TRBJ2-6; D gene unclear. CDR1 and CDR2 (germline): SEHNR, FQNEAQ (reference sequence). Trimming took off 3 bases at V and 0 bases at J, with 15 bases between the two ends. The length of the CDR3 is 18 residues. CDR3 DNA: TGTGCCAGCAGCTTCCTTCGCGGATTAAGCTCTGGGGCCAACGTCCTGACTTTC. It yields the protein CASSFLRGLSSGANVLTF.

This clonotype was recorded a few times. The V call is TRBV7-2, the J call TRBJ2-7; 9 nucleotides line up with TRBD2. Germline lookup yields CDR1 SGHTA and CDR2 FQGNSA. Unmatched junction bases numbered 3, after V lost 1 base and J lost 2 bases. This CDR3 is 15 amino acids long. CDR3 nucleotides: TGTGCCAGCAGCTTAGAGGGCGGGGGGGCCTACGAGCAGTACTTC. It translates to CASSLEGGGAYEQYF.

This clonotype occurred many times. The chain combines TRBV6-2 or TRBV6-3 with TRBJ2-4, with TRBD1 identical over 12 bases. Per the germline V gene, CDR1 is MNHEY and CDR2 is SVGEGT. There are 15 residues in the CDR3. The ends lost 6 bases at V and 8 bases at J; junction bases unmatched: 8. The CDR3 loop reads CASSKGQGAGDIQYF. The CDR3 region has the DNA TGTGCCAGCAGCAAGGGACAGGGGGCAGGAGACATTCAGTACTTC.

This clonotype was counted only a few times. The rearrangement joins TRBV29-1 to TRBJ1-2; D gene ambiguous. This CDR3 comprises 10 residues. Germline V gene sequence: CDR1 SQVTM, CDR2 ANQGSEA. Trimming took 5 bases from V and 8 from J, leaving 9 bases between them. The CDR3 DNA sequence: TGCAGCGTTTACCAAGACGGCTACACCTTC. This gives the protein CSVYQDGYTF.

This clonotype showed up many times. The chain recombines TRBV6-1 with TRBJ2-5; 8 nucleotides match TRBD1. Germline CDR1 and CDR2: MNHNS and SASEGT. V lost 6 bases to trimming and J lost 5 bases; unmatched junction nucleotides: 8. This CDR3 is 14 amino acids long. The CDR3 sequence is CASSWGRGQETQYF. The CDR3 DNA sequence: TGTGCCAGCAGCTGGGGCAGGGGGCAGGAGACCCAGTACTTC.

This clonotype was seen a handful of times. V and J are TRBV7-8 and TRBJ2-7; D possibly uses TRBD1 or TRBD2 (5 bases each). With 3 bases removed from V and 3 bases from J, the gap between germline ends came to 15 bases. From germline, CDR1 is SGHVS and CDR2 FQNEAQ. The CDR3 is 15 residues long. The CDR3 DNA is TGTGCCAGCAGCTTCGGGACCCAGTCGAACTACGAGCAGTACTTC. Its translation is CASSFGTQSNYEQYF.

This clonotype has ten or more counts. In DNA, the CDR3 is TGTGCCAGCAGTGAACTGAGGGATGGCTACACCTTC. Residues: CASSELRDGYTF. The J gene is TRBJ1-2, the V gene TRBV6-1; D is unresolved. The germline V gene has CDR1 MNHNS and CDR2 SASEGT. The V gene lost 2 bases and the J gene lost 6 bases, with 7 bases spanning the gap. This CDR3 contains 12 residues.

This clonotype was counted a few times. The chain couples TRBV19 to TRBJ1-5; 7 bases are shared with TRBD1. The CDR3 has 17 residues. CDR1 and CDR2 from the germline V gene are LNHDA and SQIVND (reference sequence). The J segment lost 0 bases and the V segment lost 3 bases, leaving 8 bases of the junction unmatched. CDR3: CASSIRTGRYSNQPQHF. DNA for the CDR3: TGTGCCAGTAGTATCCGGACAGGAAGATATAGCAATCAGCCCCAGCATTTT.

This chain uses TRBV12-3 or TRBV12-4 with TRBJ2-3; D is perhaps TRBD2 (5 bases). Trimming left V 2 bases short and J 4 bases short, with 13 bases between. The CDR3 is made up of 15 amino acids. The CDR3 nucleotides are TGTGCCAGCAGTTTACCCCATTCTAGCTCAGATACGCAGTATTTT. Encoded protein: CASSLPHSSSDTQYF.

The chain joins TRBV27 to TRBJ2-6, with D uncertain. Looked up from germline, CDR1 is MNHEY and CDR2 is SMNVEV (reference sequence). The CDR3 totals 16 residues. The V end lost 3 bases, the J end lost 1 base, and 10 bases lay between the germline ends. DNA for the CDR3: TGTGCCAGCAGTTTGGGATCAGGTTCTGGGGCCAACGTCCTGACTTTC. It encodes CASSLGSGSGANVLTF.

The CDR3 spells CASSYPGTGKAEAFF. CDR3 coding DNA: TGTGCCAGCAGTTATCCCGGGACAGGGAAGGCTGAAGCTTTCTTT. The chain carries TRBV6-2 or TRBV6-3 and TRBJ1-1, with 9 bases that match TRBD1. The CDR3 is 15 residues long. CDR1 MNHEY and CDR2 SVGEGT come from the germline V gene. With 3 bases clipped from V and 6 bases from J, the junction kept 8 bases outside the gene matches.

As regards this clonotype: A far larger clone is one base from this, pointing to a likely read error. The chain is built from TRBV7-2 and TRBJ1-6; 10 nucleotides align to TRBD1. CDR3 length: 15 amino acids. Per germline, CDR1 SGHTA and CDR2 FQGNSA. The CDR3 bases are TGTGTCAGCAGCTTAGACGGGACAGGGGTTTCACCCCTCCACTTT. Protein: CVSSLDGTGVSPLHF. Full variable domain (outside the CDR3, taken from reference TRBV7-2 and TRBJ1-6): GAGVSQSPSNKVTEKGKDVELRCDPISGHTALYWYRQSLGQGLEFLIYFQGNSAPDKSGLPSDRFSAERTGGSVSTLTIQRTQQEDSAVYLCVSSLDGTGVSPLHFGNGTRLTVT.

This clonotype was observed a handful of times. The chain is built from TRBV7-8 and TRBJ1-4, with D possibly being TRBD1 (5 bases). V lost 5 bases, J lost 10 bases, and 17 bases lay in between. The CDR3 sequence is 14 residues long. The germline V gene has CDR1 SGHVS and CDR2 FQNEAQ. The CDR3 nucleotides are TGTGCCAGCAGCATACCCAGGGAGGCCGGAAAACTGTTTTTT. Protein product: CASSIPREAGKLFF. Based on the CDR3 plus reference TRBV7-8 and TRBJ1-4, the full variable domain is GAGVSQSPRYKVAKRGQDVALRCDPISGHVSLFWYQQALGQGPEFLTYFQNEAQLDKSGLPSDRFFAERPEGSVSTLKIQRTQQEDSAVYLCASSIPREAGKLFFGSGTQLSVL.

This chain connects TRBV12-3 or TRBV12-4 to TRBJ2-1, with 8 positions matching TRBD2. The CDR3 sequence is 15 residues long. Trimming at V came to 3 bases and at J to 5 bases, leaving 6 bases not matched to a gene. The CDR3 DNA follows: TGTGCCAGCAGTTTTTTGGCGGGAGGTAACAATGAGCAGTTCTTC. Translation gives CASSFLAGGNNEQFF.